The clone carrying this TCR beta chain was seen more than once but under ten times. Its specificity is unknown. The data stem from a study of T-cell reconstitution after alpha-beta-depleted transplantation in children. Study-level findings and limits: In patients about two months after transplant, alpha-beta T cells reportedly arose from several hundred expanded graft clones. Newly produced T cells mostly accounted for T-cell counts and diversity one year post-transplant. Diversity of TCRbeta at day 60 was high in some patients, arising from surviving recipient T cells and thymic progenitors.

The CDR3 sequence is 16 residues long. V shed 7 bases, J shed 4 bases, and the junction held 17 bases outside the gene matches. Germline V lookup: CDR1 DFQATT, CDR2 SNEGSKA (reference sequence). During its preparation, the TCRbeta library received unique molecular identifiers. Via MiXCR, TCRdb re-called the PCR reads, giving one row per CDR3 protein. The top ten clones hold 14% of a sample with fewer than 700,000 distinct CDR3 sequences, under 30% of them seen once. The sequence was obtained from a boy under two years old who had a stem cell transplant for acute myeloid leukemia, so the T cells may come from the graft donor. The genes are TRBV20-1 and TRBJ2-3, with TRBD2 identical over 7 bases. Specimen: PBMCs, mostly from graft donor cells, collected 360 days after TCRalphabeta/CD19-depleted stem cell transplant. This CDR3 reads CSGEVAGLPVPDTQYF. CDR3 DNA sequence: TGCAGTGGGGAGGTAGCGGGTCTTCCGGTCCCAGATACGCAGTATTTT.